Below, 5 T cell receptor beta chains from the same sample are listed, as sequenced in a study of cytomegalovirus exposure and HLA in healthy donors (dated by TCRdb to about 2017). The library was generated by the immunoSEQ multiplex PCR assay. The multiplex PCR relied on a mix of 60 forward primers for TCR Vbeta segments and 13 reverse primers for TCR Jbeta segments. TCRdb stores this immuneACCESS table with in-frame sequences only. Part of the clones is absent; in the studies checked, under half of the shortfall reflects unresolved V genes, and no reason is known for the rest. The sample table shows 100,000 to 150,000 clones, and around 78% are seen once. Roughly 1.8% of the sample lies in the top ten. The specimen sequenced was PBMCs. The receptors were sampled from a female donor in good health and CMV-seropositive.

CDR3 sequence reads: CASSLAVSYEQYF. For the CDR3, the DNA is TGTGCCAGCAGCCTCGCGGTATCCTACGAGCAGTACTTC. This chain connects TRBV11-2 to TRBJ2-5, with D unresolved. The J call is doubtful: the DNA matches TRBJ2-7 better. The CDR3 runs to 13 residues. CDR1 and CDR2 (germline): SGHAT, FQNNGV.

This clone came up a few times. The rearrangement uses TRBV28 and TRBJ1-5; 7 bases map to TRBD1. The CDR3 is 15 residues long. V dropped 6 bases and J dropped 7; count of bases not matched to a gene: 12. Germline values: CDR1 MDHEN, CDR2 SYDVKM. The DNA of the CDR3 is TGTGCCAGCAGGTCGACAGGGCTCCCTGTCCAGCCCCAGCATTTT. This gives the protein CASRSTGLPVQPQHF.

The V and J genes are TRBV5-4 and TRBJ2-1; 7 bases line up with TRBD2. V was pared by 3 bases and J by 6 bases, with 3 bases of the junction left unmatched. The CDR3 covers 13 residues. CDR1 and CDR2 (germline): SGHNT, YYREEE (reference sequence). CDR3 amino acids: CASSWDYTNEQFF. The DNA for the CDR3 is TGTGCCAGCAGCTGGGACTACACCAATGAGCAGTTCTTC.

This chain joins TRBV6-5 and TRBJ2-3; weak D call: TRBD2 (7 bases). V lost 8 bases, J lost 0 bases, and 12 bases lay in between. Germline CDR1 is MNHEY and CDR2 is SVGAGI. The CDR3 spans 14 residues. The chain's CDR3 is CASAGGLSTDTQYF. As DNA, the CDR3 is TGTGCCAGCGCCGGGGGGCTGAGCACAGATACGCAGTATTTT.

This clone was detected a few times. A read error may produce the germline difference seen at one junction end. J is TRBJ2-7 and V is TRBV12-5; D call uncertain. CDR1 and CDR2 from the germline V gene are LGHNT and FRNRAP. CDR3 size: 11 residues. The CDR3 loop is CASGSGLLVDF. CDR3 DNA: TGTGCTAGTGGTTCGGGTCTCTTGGTGGACTTC.